This TCR beta chain was recorded in a study of blood T cells in healthy people across ages. Sample-barcoded 5' priming and a J-beta primer mix drove a second PCR of about 6 to 11 cycles. TCRdb re-analysed the 5' RACE reads in MiXCR, keeping a single row per CDR3 protein. The table shows hundreds of thousands of distinct CDR3 sequences, with around 30% occurring only once. This clonotype was detected a few times. The trim removed 4 bases at V and 2 bases at J, leaving 6 bases unmatched. CDR1 is SGHRS and CDR2 is YFSETQ in the germline V gene. This CDR3 comprises 17 residues. The sequencing sample was made of blood. The rearrangement joins TRBV5-1 to TRBJ2-2, with TRBD2 matching 12 bases. The receptor was derived from a woman older than 75 in good health. In nucleotides, the CDR3 is TGCGCCAGCAGCGGAACTAGCGGGGGGCAAAACACCGGGGAGCTGTTTTTT. The encoded protein is CASSGTSGGQNTGELFF.